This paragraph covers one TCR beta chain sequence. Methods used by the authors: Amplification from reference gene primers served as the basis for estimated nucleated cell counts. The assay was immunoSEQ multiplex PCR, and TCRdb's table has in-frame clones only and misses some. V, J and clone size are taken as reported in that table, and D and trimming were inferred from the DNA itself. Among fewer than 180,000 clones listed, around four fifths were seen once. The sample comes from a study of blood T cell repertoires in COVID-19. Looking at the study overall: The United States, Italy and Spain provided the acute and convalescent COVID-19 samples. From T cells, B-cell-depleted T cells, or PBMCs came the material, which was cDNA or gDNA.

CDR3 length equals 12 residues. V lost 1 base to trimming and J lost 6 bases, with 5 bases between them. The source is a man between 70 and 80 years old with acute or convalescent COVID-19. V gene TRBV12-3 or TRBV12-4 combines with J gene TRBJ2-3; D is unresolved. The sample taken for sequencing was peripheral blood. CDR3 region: CASSLVSDTQYF. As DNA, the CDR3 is TGTGCCAGCAGTTTAGTTAGCGATACGCAGTATTTT.